This T cell receptor beta chain was found in a study of T cell changes during pregnancy in multiple sclerosis. The CDR3 consists of 13 residues. The germline V gene has CDR1 SGHTA and CDR2 FQGTGA. V was clipped by 2 bases and J by 3 bases, with 7 bases between them. The method was immunoSEQ multiplex PCR; TCRdb's version includes in-frame clones alone and lacks a portion of them. This repertoire shows tens of thousands of clones, roughly 93% found once; its top ten account for around 4.5%. The J gene is TRBJ1-2, the V gene TRBV7-3; D is unresolved. The sample here was peripheral blood, taken in the second trimester of pregnancy. The receptor was derived from a female donor in good health, enrolled as a control in a pregnancy study. The CDR3 coding sequence is TGTGCCAGCAGCTTAGAACCGGACTATGGCTACACCTTC. It codes for CASSLEPDYGYTF.